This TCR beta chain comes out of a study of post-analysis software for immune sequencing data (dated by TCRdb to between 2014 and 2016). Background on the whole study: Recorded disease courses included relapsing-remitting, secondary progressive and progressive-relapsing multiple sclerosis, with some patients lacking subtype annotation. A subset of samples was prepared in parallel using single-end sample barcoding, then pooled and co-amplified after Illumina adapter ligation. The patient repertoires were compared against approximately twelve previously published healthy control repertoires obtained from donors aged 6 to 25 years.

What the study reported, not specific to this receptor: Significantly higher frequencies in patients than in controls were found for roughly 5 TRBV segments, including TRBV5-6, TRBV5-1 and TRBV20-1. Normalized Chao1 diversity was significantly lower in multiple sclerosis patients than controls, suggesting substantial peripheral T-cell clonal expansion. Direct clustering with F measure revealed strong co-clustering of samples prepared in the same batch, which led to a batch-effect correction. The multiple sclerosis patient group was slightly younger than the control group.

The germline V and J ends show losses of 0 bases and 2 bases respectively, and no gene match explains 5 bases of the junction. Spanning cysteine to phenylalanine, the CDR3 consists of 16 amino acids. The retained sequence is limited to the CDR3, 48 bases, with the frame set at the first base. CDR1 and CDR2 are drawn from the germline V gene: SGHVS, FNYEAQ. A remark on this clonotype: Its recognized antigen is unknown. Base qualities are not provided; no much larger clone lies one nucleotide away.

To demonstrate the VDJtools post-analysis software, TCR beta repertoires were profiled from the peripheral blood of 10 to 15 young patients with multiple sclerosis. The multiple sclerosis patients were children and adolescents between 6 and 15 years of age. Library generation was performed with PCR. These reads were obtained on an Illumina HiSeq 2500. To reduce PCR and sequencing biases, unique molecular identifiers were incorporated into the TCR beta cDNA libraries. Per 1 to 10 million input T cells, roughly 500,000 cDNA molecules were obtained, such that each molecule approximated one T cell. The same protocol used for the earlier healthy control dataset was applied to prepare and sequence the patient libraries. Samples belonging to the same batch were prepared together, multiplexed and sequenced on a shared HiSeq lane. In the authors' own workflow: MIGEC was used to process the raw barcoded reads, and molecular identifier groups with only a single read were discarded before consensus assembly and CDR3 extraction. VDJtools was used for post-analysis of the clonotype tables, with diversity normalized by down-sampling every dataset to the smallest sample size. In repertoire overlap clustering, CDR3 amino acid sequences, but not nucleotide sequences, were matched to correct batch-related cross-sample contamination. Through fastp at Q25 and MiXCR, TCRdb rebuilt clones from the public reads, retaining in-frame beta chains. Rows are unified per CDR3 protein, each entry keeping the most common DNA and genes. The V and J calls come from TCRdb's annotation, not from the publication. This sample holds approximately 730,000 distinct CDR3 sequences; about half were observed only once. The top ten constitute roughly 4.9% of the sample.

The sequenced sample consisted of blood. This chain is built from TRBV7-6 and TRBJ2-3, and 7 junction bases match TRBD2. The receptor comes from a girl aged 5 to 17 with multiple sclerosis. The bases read TGTGCCAGCAGCTTAGCGCAAGGGAGGGCCACAGATACGCAGTATTTT. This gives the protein CASSLAQGRATDTQYF.